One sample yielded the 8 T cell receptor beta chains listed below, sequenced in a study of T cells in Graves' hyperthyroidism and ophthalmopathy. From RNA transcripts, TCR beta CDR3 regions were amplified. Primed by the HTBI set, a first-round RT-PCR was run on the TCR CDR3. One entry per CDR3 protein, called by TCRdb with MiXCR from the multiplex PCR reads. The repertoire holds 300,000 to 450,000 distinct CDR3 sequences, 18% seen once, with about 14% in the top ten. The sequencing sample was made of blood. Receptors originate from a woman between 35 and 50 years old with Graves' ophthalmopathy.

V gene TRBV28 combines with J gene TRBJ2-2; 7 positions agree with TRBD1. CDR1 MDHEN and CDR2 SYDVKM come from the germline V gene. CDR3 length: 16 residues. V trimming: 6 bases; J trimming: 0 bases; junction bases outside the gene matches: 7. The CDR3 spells CASRNPGTANTGELFF. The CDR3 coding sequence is TGTGCCAGCAGGAACCCCGGGACAGCGAACACCGGGGAGCTGTTTTTT. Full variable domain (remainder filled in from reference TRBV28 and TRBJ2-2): DVKVTQSSRYLVKRTGEKVFLECVQDMDHENMFWYRQDPGLGLRLIYFSYDVKMKEKGDIPEGYSVSREKKERFSLILESASTNQTSMYLCASRNPGTANTGELFFGEGSRLTVL.

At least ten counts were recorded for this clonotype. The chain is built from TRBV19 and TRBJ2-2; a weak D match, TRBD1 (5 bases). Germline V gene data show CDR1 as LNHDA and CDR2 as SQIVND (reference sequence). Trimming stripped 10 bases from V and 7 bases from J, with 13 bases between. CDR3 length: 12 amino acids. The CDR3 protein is CATGIWGGELFF. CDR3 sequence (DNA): TGTGCCACAGGGATATGGGGCGGGGAGCTGTTTTTT.

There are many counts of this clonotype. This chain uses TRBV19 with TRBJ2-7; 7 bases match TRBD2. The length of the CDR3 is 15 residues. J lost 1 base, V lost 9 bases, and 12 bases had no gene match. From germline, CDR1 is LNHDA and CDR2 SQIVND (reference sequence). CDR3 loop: CASQKASGESYEQYF. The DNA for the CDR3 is TGTGCCAGCCAAAAAGCTAGCGGAGAATCCTACGAGCAGTACTTC. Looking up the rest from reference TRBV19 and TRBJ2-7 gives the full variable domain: DGGITQSPKYLFRKEGQNVTLSCEQNLNHDAMYWYRQDPGQGLRLIYYSQIVNDFQKGDIAEGYSVSREKKESFPLTVTSAQKNPTAFYLCASQKASGESYEQYFGPGTRLTVT.

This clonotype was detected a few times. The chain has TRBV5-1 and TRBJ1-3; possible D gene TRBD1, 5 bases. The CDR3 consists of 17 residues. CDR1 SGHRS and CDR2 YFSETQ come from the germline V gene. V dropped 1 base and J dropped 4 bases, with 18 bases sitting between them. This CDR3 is CASSLTRDSSGGNTIYF. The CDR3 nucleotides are TGCGCCAGCAGCTTGACACGGGACTCCTCCGGGGGAAACACCATATATTTT.

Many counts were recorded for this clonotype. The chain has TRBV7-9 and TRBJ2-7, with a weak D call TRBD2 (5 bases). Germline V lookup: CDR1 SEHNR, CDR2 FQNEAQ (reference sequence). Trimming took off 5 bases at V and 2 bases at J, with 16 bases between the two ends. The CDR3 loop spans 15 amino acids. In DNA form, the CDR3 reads TGTGCCAGCAGCCGGTTAGGGAGCACGACCTACGAGCAGTACTTC. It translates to CASSRLGSTTYEQYF.

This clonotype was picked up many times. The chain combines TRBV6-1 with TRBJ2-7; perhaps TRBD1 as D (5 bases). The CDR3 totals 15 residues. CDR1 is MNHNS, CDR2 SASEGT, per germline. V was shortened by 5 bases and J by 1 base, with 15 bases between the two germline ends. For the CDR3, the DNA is TGTGCCAGCAGTACCCCCGAGACAGTTTCCTACGAGCAGTACTTC. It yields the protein CASSTPETVSYEQYF.

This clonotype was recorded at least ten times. The CDR3 DNA reads TGTGCCAGCAGCCAACTTACGGGGAGGGGAGAGACCCAGTACTTC. It yields the protein CASSQLTGRGETQYF. The V gene is TRBV3-1, the J gene TRBJ2-5, with TRBD2 matching over 7 bases. This CDR3 contains 15 residues. Germline CDR1 and CDR2: LGHDT and YNNKEL (reference sequence). With V trimmed by 2 bases and J by 4 bases, 7 bases remained unmatched.

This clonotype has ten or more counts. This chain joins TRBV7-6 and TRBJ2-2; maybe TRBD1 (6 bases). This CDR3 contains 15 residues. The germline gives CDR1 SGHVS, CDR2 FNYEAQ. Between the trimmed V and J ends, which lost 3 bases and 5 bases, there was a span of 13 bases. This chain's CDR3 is CASSFQGKVTGELFF. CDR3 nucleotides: TGTGCCAGCAGCTTTCAGGGGAAGGTTACCGGGGAGCTGTTTTTT.